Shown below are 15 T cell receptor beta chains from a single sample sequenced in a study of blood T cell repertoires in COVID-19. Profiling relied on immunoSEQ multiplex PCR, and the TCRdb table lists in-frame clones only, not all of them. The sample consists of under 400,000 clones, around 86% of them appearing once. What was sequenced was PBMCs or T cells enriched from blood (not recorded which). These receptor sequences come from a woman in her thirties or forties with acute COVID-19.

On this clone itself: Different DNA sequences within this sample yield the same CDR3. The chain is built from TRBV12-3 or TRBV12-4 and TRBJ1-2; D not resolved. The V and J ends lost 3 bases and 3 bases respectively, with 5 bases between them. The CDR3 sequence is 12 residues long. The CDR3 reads CASSFSDYGYTF. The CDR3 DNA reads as TGTGCCAGCAGTTTTTCTGACTATGGCTACACCTTC.

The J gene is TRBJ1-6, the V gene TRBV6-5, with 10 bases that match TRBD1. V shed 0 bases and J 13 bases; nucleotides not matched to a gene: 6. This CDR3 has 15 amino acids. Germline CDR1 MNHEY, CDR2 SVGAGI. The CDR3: CASSYSGQGWTPLHF. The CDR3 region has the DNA TGTGCCAGCAGTTACTCGGGACAGGGGTGGACCCCCCTCCACTTT.

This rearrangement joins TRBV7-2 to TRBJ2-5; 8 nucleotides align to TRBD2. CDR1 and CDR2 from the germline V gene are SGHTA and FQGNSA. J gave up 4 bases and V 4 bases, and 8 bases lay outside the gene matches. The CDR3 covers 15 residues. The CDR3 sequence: CASSSRGGRPETQYF. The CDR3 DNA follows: TGTGCCAGCAGCTCCCGAGGCGGGAGGCCAGAGACCCAGTACTTC.

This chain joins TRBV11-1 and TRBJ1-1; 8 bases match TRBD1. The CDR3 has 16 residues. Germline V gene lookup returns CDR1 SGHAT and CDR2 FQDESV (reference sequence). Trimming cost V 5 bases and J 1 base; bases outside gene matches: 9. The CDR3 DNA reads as TGTGCCAGCAGCCCGGGGACAGGCTCTGGGAACACTGAAGCTTTCTTT. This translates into CASSPGTGSGNTEAFF.

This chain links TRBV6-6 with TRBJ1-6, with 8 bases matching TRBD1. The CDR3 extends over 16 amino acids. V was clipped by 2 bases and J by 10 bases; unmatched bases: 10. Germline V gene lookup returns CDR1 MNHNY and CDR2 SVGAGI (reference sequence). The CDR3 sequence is CASSYDHGDRGSPLHF. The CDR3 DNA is TGTGCCAGCAGTTACGACCACGGTGACAGGGGCTCACCCCTCCACTTT.

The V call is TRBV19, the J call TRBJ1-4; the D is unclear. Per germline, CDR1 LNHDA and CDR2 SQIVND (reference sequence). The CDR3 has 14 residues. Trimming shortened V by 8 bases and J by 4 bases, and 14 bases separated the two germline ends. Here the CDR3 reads CASQDGRINEKLFF. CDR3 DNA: TGTGCCAGTCAGGACGGGAGAATTAATGAAAAACTGTTTTTT.

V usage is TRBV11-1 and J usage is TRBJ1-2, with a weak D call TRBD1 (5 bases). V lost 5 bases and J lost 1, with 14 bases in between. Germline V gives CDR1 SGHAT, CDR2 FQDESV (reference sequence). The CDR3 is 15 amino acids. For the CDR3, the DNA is TGTGCCAGCAGCCTAACGGACACTATTAACTATGGCTACACCTTC. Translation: CASSLTDTINYGYTF.

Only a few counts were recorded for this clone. The CDR3 nucleotides are TGTGCCAGCAGTGGATGGTCGGGGGGGGCCGACTCCTACGAGCAGTACTTC. Its translation: CASSGWSGGADSYEQYF. V gene TRBV25-1 combines with J gene TRBJ2-7, with 8 bases identical to TRBD2. The germline V gene encodes CDR1 MGHDK and CDR2 SYGVNS. The CDR3 is made up of 17 amino acids. Trimming took 4 bases from V and 0 from J; bases not matched to a gene: 11.

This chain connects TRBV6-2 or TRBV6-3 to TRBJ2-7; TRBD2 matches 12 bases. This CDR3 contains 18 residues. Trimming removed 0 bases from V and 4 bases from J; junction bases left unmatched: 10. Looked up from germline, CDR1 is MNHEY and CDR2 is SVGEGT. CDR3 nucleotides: TGTGCCAGCAGTTACTCCGGACTAGCGGGAATTAGTTCTTACGAGCAGTACTTC. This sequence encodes CASSYSGLAGISSYEQYF.

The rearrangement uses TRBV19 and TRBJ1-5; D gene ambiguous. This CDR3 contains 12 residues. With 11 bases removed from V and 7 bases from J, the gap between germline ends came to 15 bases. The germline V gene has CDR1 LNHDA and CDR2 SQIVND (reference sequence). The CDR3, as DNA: TGTGCCTCAGGCGGGTTCGGACAGCCCCAGCATTTT. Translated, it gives CASGGFGQPQHF.

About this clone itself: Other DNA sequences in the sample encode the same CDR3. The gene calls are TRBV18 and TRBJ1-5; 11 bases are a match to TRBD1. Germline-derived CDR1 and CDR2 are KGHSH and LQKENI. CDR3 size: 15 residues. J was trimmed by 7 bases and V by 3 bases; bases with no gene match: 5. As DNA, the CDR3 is TGTGCCAGCTCACCCGGACAGGGGGCAGGCCAGCCCCAGCATTTT. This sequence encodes CASSPGQGAGQPQHF.

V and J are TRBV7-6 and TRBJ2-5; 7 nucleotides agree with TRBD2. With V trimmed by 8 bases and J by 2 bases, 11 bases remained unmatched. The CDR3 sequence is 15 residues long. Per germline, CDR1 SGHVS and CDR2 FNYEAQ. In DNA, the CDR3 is TGTGCCAGCCAGGGCTATCTAGCGGATCAAGAGACCCAGTACTTC. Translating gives CASQGYLADQETQYF.

As DNA, the CDR3 is TGTGCCATCAGTGAGATTGGTCAGCGTCACCCCTACGAGCAGTACTTC. Its protein product is CAISEIGQRHPYEQYF. The chain combines TRBV10-3 with TRBJ2-7, with D uncertain. The CDR3 is 16 residues long. Germline assignment: CDR1 ENHRY and CDR2 SYGVKD. V was cut by 2 bases and J by 2 bases, with 16 bases left in between.

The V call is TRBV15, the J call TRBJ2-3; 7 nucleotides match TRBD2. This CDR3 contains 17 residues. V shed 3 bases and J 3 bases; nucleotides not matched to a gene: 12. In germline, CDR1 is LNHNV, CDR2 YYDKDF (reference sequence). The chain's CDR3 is CATSRTLAGASTDTQYF. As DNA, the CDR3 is TGTGCCACCAGCAGGACCTTAGCGGGCGCGTCTACAGATACGCAGTATTTT.

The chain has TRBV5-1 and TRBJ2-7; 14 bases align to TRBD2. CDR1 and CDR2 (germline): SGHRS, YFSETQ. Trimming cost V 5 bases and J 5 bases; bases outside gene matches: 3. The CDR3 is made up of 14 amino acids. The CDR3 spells CASRGTSGSDEQYF. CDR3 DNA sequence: TGCGCCAGCAGGGGGACTAGCGGGAGCGACGAGCAGTACTTC.